These T cell receptor beta chains were read from a single sample in a study of blood T cell repertoires in COVID-19. The repertoire was sequenced with immunoSEQ multiplex PCR; TCRdb's copy has only in-frame clones and lacks some. Of about 62,000 clones in the sample, around 74% were seen once. The specimen was peripheral blood. These receptors were obtained from a woman between 45 and 65 years old with active or convalescent COVID-19. CDR3s include the opening cysteine and the closing phenylalanine or tryptophan. D genes are given only for firm matches. A clone size is listed for some rows: how often the clone was seen (once, few, many), or a class if it is expanded.

j_call,d_call,v_call,clone_size,cdr3_nt,cdr3_aa
TRBJ2-1,TRBD2,TRBV9,NA,TGTGCCAGCAGCGTAGATGCGGGAGAGCTCTACAATGAGCAGTTCTTC,CASSVDAGELYNEQFF
TRBJ2-1,TRBD2,TRBV11-2,NA,TGTGCCAGCAGCTTTTCCGCGGGAGCGAATGAGCAGTTCTTC,CASSFSAGANEQFF
TRBJ2-7,TRBD1,TRBV28,NA,TGTGCCAGCAGTTTAACCGGGACAGGGAATTACGAGCAGTACTTC,CASSLTGTGNYEQYF
TRBJ2-3,NA,TRBV5-1,few,TGCGCCAGCAGCTGGGCAGGGGGGGATACGCAGTATTTT,CASSWAGGDTQYF
TRBJ1-2,TRBD1,TRBV2,NA,TGTGCCAGCCGACAGGGGTGGTATGGCTACACCTTC,CASRQGWYGYTF
TRBJ2-7,TRBD1,TRBV29-1,NA,TGCAGCGTTGGGGACAGCTACGAGCAGTACTTC,CSVGDSYEQYF
TRBJ1-2,NA,TRBV5-1,NA,TGCGCCAGCAGCTTGGCCGGACAGACTATGTTGGGCTACACCTTC,CASSLAGQTMLGYTF
TRBJ2-5,TRBD2,TRBV5-1,NA,TGCGCCAGCAGCCCTAGCGGGCAAGAGACCCAGTACTTC,CASSPSGQETQYF
TRBJ1-4,NA,TRBV29-1,NA,TGCAGCGTTGAAGACGACGGGGGAAAACTGTTTTTT,CSVEDDGGKLFF
TRBJ2-1,TRBD2,TRBV7-8,NA,TGTGCCAGCAGCTTTCCGTTGATCGAGCGGGGCCTCTCCTACAATGAGCAGTTCTTC,CASSFPLIERGLSYNEQFF
TRBJ1-5,TRBD1,TRBV19,NA,TGTGCCAGTAGGTGGACAGGCGGCAATCAGCCCCAGCATTTT,CASRWTGGNQPQHF
TRBJ1-2,TRBD1,TRBV20-1,NA,TGCAGTGCTAGTAAGGGACAGGGGACGATCTATGGCTACACCTTC,CSASKGQGTIYGYTF
TRBJ2-4,NA,TRBV3-1/TRBV3-2,NA,TGTGCCAGCAGCCAGGGGCAGGTGGGCATTCAGTACTTC,CASSQGQVGIQYF
TRBJ1-2,TRBD1,TRBV24-1,few,TGTGCCACCAGTTCGGGACAGGGGAGGGGCTACACCTTC,CATSSGQGRGYTF
TRBJ2-3,TRBD2,TRBV5-1,once,TGCGCCAGCAGCTCACTTGGGAGGGCCCCAGCAGATACGCAGTATTTT,CASSSLGRAPADTQYF
TRBJ1-1,TRBD1,TRBV4-3,NA,TGCGCCAGCAGCCAAGACAGGGGGCAGGCTGAAGCTTTCTTT,CASSQDRGQAEAFF
TRBJ2-1,NA,TRBV6-5,NA,TGTGCCAGCAGTCGGGAGCCCTACAATGAGCAGTTCTTC,CASSREPYNEQFF
TRBJ1-1,NA,TRBV6-5,NA,TGTGCCAGCAGTCCTGGGGGGTACATGAACACTGAAGCTTTCTTT,CASSPGGYMNTEAFF
TRBJ2-3,TRBD2,TRBV18,NA,TGTGCCAGCTCACCCACACTAGGAGTAGCGGGAGACACAGATACGCAGTATTTT,CASSPTLGVAGDTDTQYF
TRBJ2-1,NA,TRBV5-4,NA,TGTGCCAGCAGCTTTAATGAGAATGAGCAGTTCTTC,CASSFNENEQFF
TRBJ2-2,NA,TRBV4-3,NA,TGCGCCAGCAGCCAGTTCCTCGGGGGAAACACCGGGGAGCTGTTTTTT,CASSQFLGGNTGELFF
TRBJ2-7,TRBD2,TRBV11-2,NA,TGTGCCAGCAGCTTAGATAGGGGCTCTAGCGGGAGCTACGAGCAGTACTTC,CASSLDRGSSGSYEQYF
TRBJ1-3,TRBD1,TRBV3-1/TRBV3-2,NA,TGTGCCAGCAGCTGGGAACAGGGGAGCTCTGGAAACACCATATATTTT,CASSWEQGSSGNTIYF
TRBJ1-1,NA,TRBV2,NA,TGTGCCAGCAGTGATAGGGGTGGGAACACTGAAGCTTTCTTT,CASSDRGGNTEAFF
TRBJ1-4,NA,TRBV7-2,NA,TGTGCCAGCAGCTTAGGAGCCCTGGGGGGGGGCTCGTCTAATGAAAAACTGTTTTTT,CASSLGALGGGSSNEKLFF
TRBJ2-7,NA,TRBV7-2,NA,TGTGCCAGCAGCTTAGTGCAGGGGTTAGGGATCGAGCAGTACTTC,CASSLVQGLGIEQYF
TRBJ2-3,NA,TRBV30,NA,TGTGCCTGGAGCTTCCGCGGGACAGATACGCAGTATTTT,CAWSFRGTDTQYF
TRBJ2-2,TRBD2,TRBV6-6,few,TGTGCCAGCAGTTACCAAGCGGGGGGGAACACCGGGGAGCTGTTTTTT,CASSYQAGGNTGELFF
TRBJ1-4,NA,TRBV14,NA,TGTGCCAGCAGCCAAGATCCAGGGGCGTTTGAAAAACTGTTTTTT,CASSQDPGAFEKLFF
TRBJ2-4,NA,TRBV10-3,NA,TGTGCCATCAGTGAGGGGCTAGCGCTCACGTTATCTAACATTCAGTACTTC,CAISEGLALTLSNIQYF
TRBJ2-1,TRBD2,TRBV7-9,NA,TGTGCCAGCAGCTTAACTAGCGGTTACAATGAGCAGTTCTTC,CASSLTSGYNEQFF
TRBJ2-1,TRBD2,TRBV12-5,NA,TGTGCTAGTGGCCTAAGGACTAGCGGTTACAATGAGCAGTTCTTC,CASGLRTSGYNEQFF
TRBJ2-7,TRBD1,TRBV10-3,NA,TGTGCCATCAGCCTTACACAGGGGCCCTCCTACGAGCAGTACTTC,CAISLTQGPSYEQYF
TRBJ2-1,TRBD2,TRBV5-4,NA,TGTGCCAGCAGCCAACATCCGACTAGCGGTTTTTTTAATGAGCAGTTCTTC,CASSQHPTSGFFNEQFF
TRBJ2-7,TRBD2,TRBV5-1,NA,TGCGCCAGCAGGCCCGGGACTAGGGACTACGAGCAGTACTTC,CASRPGTRDYEQYF
TRBJ1-4,TRBD1,TRBV7-2,NA,TGTGCCAGCAGCCCGGACAGGTTTAATGAAAAACTGTTTTTT,CASSPDRFNEKLFF
TRBJ1-1,NA,TRBV7-2,NA,TGTGCCAGCAGCCAGGTCGGTGGACAGTTGAACACTGAAGCTTTCTTT,CASSQVGGQLNTEAFF
TRBJ1-5,TRBD1,TRBV5-5,few,TGTGCCAGCAGCCAGGACAGGGGTGGCAATCAGCCCCAGCATTTT,CASSQDRGGNQPQHF
TRBJ2-2,TRBD1,TRBV9,NA,TGTGCCAGCAGCGTTCCTCGGGGACAGGAGAACACCGGGGAGCTGTTTTTT,CASSVPRGQENTGELFF
TRBJ2-5,TRBD2,TRBV5-1,NA,TGCGCCAGCAGCTTTGGGACTAGAGGAGAAGAGACCCAGTACTTC,CASSFGTRGEETQYF
TRBJ2-2,TRBD2,TRBV5-1,NA,TGCGCCAGCAGCTTTGGGACTAGCGGGACTTGGGAGCTGTTTTTT,CASSFGTSGTWELFF
TRBJ2-7,TRBD1,TRBV5-4,NA,TGTGCCAGCAGCGTCCAAGACAGGGCCTACGAGCAGTACTTC,CASSVQDRAYEQYF
TRBJ2-7,TRBD2,TRBV5-1,NA,TGCGCCAGCAGCTTCTTGGGGACTAGCGGGGGCGAGCAGTACTTC,CASSFLGTSGGEQYF
TRBJ2-7,TRBD1,TRBV18,NA,TGTGCCAGCTCACCACCGGACAGGGGGTCCTACGAGCAGTACTTC,CASSPPDRGSYEQYF
TRBJ1-1,TRBD1,TRBV5-6,NA,TGTGCCAGCAGCTACAGGACAGGCCCGACGAACACTGAAGCTTTCTTT,CASSYRTGPTNTEAFF
TRBJ1-1,TRBD1,TRBV19,NA,TGTGCCAGTAGTATAAAAGGACAGGGAAGGGTTACGGACACTGAAGCTTTCTTT,CASSIKGQGRVTDTEAFF